This T cell receptor (beta chain) was found in a study of radiotherapy plus CTLA-4 blockade in lung cancer. Study summary: Among all patients, 18% showed objective responses, while roughly 28% had disease control. Notes on the study in general: Interferon-beta and early blood T cell clone dynamics reportedly predicted response best. Some TCR clones had been derived from tumors. These clones expanded in peripheral blood after radiotherapy plus ipilimumab.

Those with chemo-refractory metastatic non-small-cell lung cancer were treated with focal radiation combined with CTLA-4 blockade using ipilimumab. Some clones are missing from TCRdb's copy, which holds only in-frame ones; the method was immunoSEQ multiplex PCR. The profile shows tens of thousands of clones, less than 75% of them singletons. This CDR3 is built from 16 residues. Unmatched junction bases numbered 1, after V lost 1 base and J lost 4 bases. The germline CDR1 and CDR2 sequences are KGHSH and LQKENI. The table lists this clone with a few counts. The antigen remains unidentified. This clonotype originated in a human donor with non-small cell lung cancer who had stable disease on radiotherapy plus ipilimumab. Sequenced material: peripheral blood, taken from a patient treated with radiotherapy plus ipilimumab. The V and J genes are TRBV18 and TRBJ2-5; TRBD2 matches 15 bases. The DNA for the CDR3 is TGTGCCAGCTCACCACAGGGACTAGCGGGAGGAGAGACCCAGTACTTC. Protein product: CASSPQGLAGGETQYF.